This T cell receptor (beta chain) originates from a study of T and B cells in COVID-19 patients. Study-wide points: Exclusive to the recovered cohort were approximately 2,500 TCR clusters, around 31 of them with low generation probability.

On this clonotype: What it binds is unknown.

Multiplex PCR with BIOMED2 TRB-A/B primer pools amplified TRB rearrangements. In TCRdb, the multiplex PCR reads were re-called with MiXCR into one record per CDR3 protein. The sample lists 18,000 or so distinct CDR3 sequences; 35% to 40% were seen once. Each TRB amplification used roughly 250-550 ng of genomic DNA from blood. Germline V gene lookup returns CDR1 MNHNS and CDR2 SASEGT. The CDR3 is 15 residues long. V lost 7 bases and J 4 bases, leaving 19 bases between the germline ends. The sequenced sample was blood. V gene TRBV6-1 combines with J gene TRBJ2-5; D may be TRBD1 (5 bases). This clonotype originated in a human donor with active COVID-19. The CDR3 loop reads CASNVGQSSRETQYF. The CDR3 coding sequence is TGTGCCAGCAATGTGGGGCAGTCCAGCCGAGAGACCCAGTACTTC.